One and the same sample provided the 18 T cell receptor beta chains below, sequenced in a study of shared clonotypes between healthy human individuals. Terminally differentiated effector memory CD45RA+ cells were excluded from the naive CD8 cells, which were CD45RO-negative and positively selected for CCR7. Clones were sequenced by immunoSEQ multiplex PCR, and TCRdb holds only the in-frame ones, with some missing. The sample lists about 820,000 clones, about 92% occurring once. The sequenced sample consisted of naive CD8+ T cells sorted from blood. Receptors originate from a man aged 25 to 40 in good health.

The chain has TRBV2 and TRBJ2-7; D is perhaps TRBD2 (5 bases). Germline V gene sequence: CDR1 SNHLY, CDR2 FYNNEI. The CDR3 runs 13 residues. Trimming stripped 11 bases from V and 4 bases from J, with 18 bases between. Written as DNA, the CDR3 is TGTGCCGGCTCTGTGGCTCGGGGATACGAGCAGTACTTC. Translated, it gives CAGSVARGYEQYF.

This clone was detected once. The chain uses TRBV11-3 and TRBJ1-1; D gene unclear. CDR1 is SGHNT, CDR2 YENEEA, per germline. The CDR3 is made up of 13 amino acids. V lost 2 bases and J 3 bases, leaving 7 bases between the germline ends. The CDR3 sequence is CASSLSAYTEAFF. CDR3 sequence (DNA): TGTGCCAGCAGCTTATCAGCCTACACTGAAGCTTTCTTT.

The CDR3 DNA sequence: TGTGCCAGCAGCCCCGCTGTGGGGGGCGAAGCGAGTGAGCAGTTCTTC. As protein: CASSPAVGGEASEQFF. This rearrangement joins TRBV7-9 to TRBJ2-1; D may correspond to TRBD1 or TRBD2 (6 bases each). CDR3 length equals 16 residues. The germline V gene encodes CDR1 SEHNR and CDR2 FQNEAQ (reference sequence). V gave up 5 bases and J gave up 9 bases, with 23 bases separating them.

The sample holds one count of this clone. J is TRBJ1-1 and V is TRBV5-1, with 11 bases matching TRBD1. CDR1 is SGHRS, CDR2 YFSETQ, per germline. V dropped 4 bases and J dropped 5; count of bases not matched to a gene: 4. The CDR3 has 14 residues. The DNA of the CDR3 is TGCGCCAGCAGCCAGGACAGGGGGCTGACTGAAGCTTTCTTT. Its protein product is CASSQDRGLTEAFF.

The chain joins TRBV7-9 to TRBJ2-1, with 11 bases identical to TRBD2. J gave up 9 bases and V 2 bases, and 9 bases lay outside the gene matches. Looked up from germline, CDR1 is SEHNR and CDR2 is FQNEAQ (reference sequence). The CDR3 runs to 16 residues. CDR3 amino acids: CASSLSRSGRASEQFF. The CDR3 nucleotides read TGTGCCAGCAGCTTATCGCGTAGCGGGAGGGCCAGTGAGCAGTTCTTC.

Worth noting for this clone: A read error likely explains this, since a far larger clone differs by one base. Other DNA sequences from this sample encode an identical CDR3 as well. J is TRBJ2-1 and V is TRBV2, with D unclear. Trimming left V 5 bases short and J 4 bases short, with 3 bases between. The CDR3 length is 11 residues. Germline CDR1 is SNHLY and CDR2 is FYNNEI. The CDR3 protein is CASSRYNEQFF. In nucleotides, the CDR3 is TGTGCCAGCAGTCGATACAATGAGCAGTTCTTC.

CDR3 DNA: TGTGCCAGCAGTTGGGAGGGGGTGAACACTGAAGCTTTCTTT. Amino acid sequence: CASSWEGVNTEAFF. This chain joins TRBV6-1 and TRBJ1-1, with a weak D call TRBD1 (6 bases). The CDR3 spans 14 residues. From germline, CDR1 is MNHNS and CDR2 SASEGT. V gave up 5 bases and J gave up 0 bases, with 10 bases separating them.

The table lists this clone with a count of one. This chain joins TRBV4-3 and TRBJ2-3; D remains unclear. The V and J ends lost 3 bases and 9 bases respectively, with 13 bases between them. The CDR3 runs 13 residues. The germline gives CDR1 LGHNA, CDR2 YSLEER. CDR3 amino acids: CASSHDSARTQYF. CDR3 nucleotide sequence: TGCGCCAGCAGCCACGACTCTGCAAGGACGCAGTATTTT.

The chain employs TRBV11-2 and TRBJ2-7; no clear D gene. Germline V gene data show CDR1 as SGHAT and CDR2 as FQNNGV. V lost 6 bases and J lost 2, with 14 bases in between. The CDR3 loop spans 14 amino acids. The CDR3 protein is CASSTGSATYEQYF. CDR3 nucleotide sequence: TGTGCCAGCAGTACTGGATCAGCCACCTACGAGCAGTACTTC. The whole variable domain, remainder taken from reference TRBV11-2 and TRBJ2-7, is EAGVAQSPRYKIIEKRQSVAFWCNPISGHATLYWYQQILGQGPKLLIQFQNNGVVDDSQLPKDRFSAERLKGVDSTLKIQPAKLEDSAVYLCASSTGSATYEQYFGPGTRLTVT.

V is TRBV7-9 and J is TRBJ2-3, with 10 bases matching TRBD1. The CDR3 totals 15 residues. CDR1 and CDR2 (germline): SEHNR, FQNEAQ (reference sequence). J was trimmed by 5 bases and V by 4 bases; bases with no gene match: 6. The CDR3 reads CASSSGTGVIDTQYF. The CDR3 DNA sequence: TGTGCCAGCAGCTCCGGGACAGGGGTTATAGATACGCAGTATTTT.

The chain employs TRBV5-5 and TRBJ2-3; D might be TRBD2 (5 bases). The V gene lost 9 bases and the J gene lost 3 bases, with 23 bases spanning the gap. CDR1 is SGHKS and CDR2 is YYEKEE in the germline V gene (reference sequence). The CDR3 contains 16 residues. As DNA, the CDR3 is TGTGCCACCCACCCGGGGTCGGGTTCTCTGACAGATACGCAGTATTTT. Amino acid sequence: CATHPGSGSLTDTQYF. Together with reference TRBV5-5 and TRBJ2-3, the CDR3 gives the full variable domain: DAGVTQSPTHLIKTRGQQVTLRCSPISGHKSVSWYQQVLGQGPQFIFQYYEKEERGRGNFPDRFSARQFPNYSSELNVNALLLGDSALYLCATHPGSGSLTDTQYFGPGTRLTVL.

This clone was recorded once. Other DNA sequences of this sample code for an identical CDR3. The rearrangement joins TRBV4-1 to TRBJ2-7; TRBD2 aligns across 10 bases. Germline V lookup: CDR1 MGHRA, CDR2 YSYEKL. V lost 1 base and J lost 4; bases outside the gene matches: 4. The CDR3 runs to 15 residues. CDR3: CASSQGLAGEYEQYF. CDR3 coding DNA: TGCGCCAGCAGCCAAGGTCTAGCGGGAGAATACGAGCAGTACTTC.

The chain has TRBV2 and TRBJ2-7; either TRBD1 or TRBD2 may fit D (5 bases each). This CDR3 spans 14 amino acids. Germline CDR1 and CDR2: SNHLY and FYNNEI. The ends were cut back, 4 bases at V and 2 bases at J, with 12 bases in the middle. CDR3 amino acids: CASSAWGKTYEQYF. DNA for the CDR3: TGTGCCAGCAGTGCTTGGGGGAAGACCTACGAGCAGTACTTC.

This chain connects TRBV7-9 to TRBJ1-5; D perhaps matches TRBD1 (6 bases). The V gene lost 5 bases and the J gene lost 5 bases, with 10 bases spanning the gap. The CDR3 is 13 amino acids. Germline assignment: CDR1 SEHNR and CDR2 FQNEAQ (reference sequence). CDR3 sequence: CASSRRQDQPQHF. As DNA, the CDR3 is TGTGCCAGCAGCCGTCGACAGGATCAGCCCCAGCATTTT.

The rearrangement uses TRBV7-9 and TRBJ1-2; TRBD1 is a possible D gene (6 bases). Germline CDR1 reads SEHNR; CDR2 reads FQNEAQ (reference sequence). This CDR3 has 13 residues. V was cut by 5 bases and J by 3 bases, with 10 bases left in between. The CDR3 region has the DNA TGTGCCAGCAGCAGGACAGAAGACTATGGCTACACCTTC. Its translation: CASSRTEDYGYTF.

The rearrangement joins TRBV19 to TRBJ2-3; D is unclear. The CDR3 has 15 amino acids. Trimming removed 3 bases from V and 2 bases from J, with 12 bases in between. Germline CDR1 reads LNHDA; CDR2 reads SQIVND (reference sequence). The CDR3 spells CASSIGPTSTDTQYF. In DNA form, the CDR3 reads TGTGCCAGTAGTATTGGACCCACTTCCACAGATACGCAGTATTTT.

The V gene is TRBV6-1, the J gene TRBJ1-1; no reliable D call. V gave up 6 bases and J gave up 5 bases, with 10 bases separating them. Germline CDR1 and CDR2: MNHNS and SASEGT. CDR3 size: 12 residues. Here the CDR3 reads CASRKVETEAFF. The CDR3 region has the DNA TGTGCCAGCAGGAAAGTAGAGACTGAAGCTTTCTTT.

The J gene is TRBJ2-7, the V gene TRBV7-9; D remains ambiguous. Germline V lookup: CDR1 SEHNR, CDR2 FQNEAQ (reference sequence). The CDR3 is 11 amino acids. V dropped 8 bases and J dropped 3 bases, with 8 bases sitting between them. CDR3 in amino acids: CASAGNYEQYF. For the CDR3, the DNA is TGTGCCAGCGCTGGGAACTACGAGCAGTACTTC.